This T cell receptor (beta chain) was sequenced in a study of a mutant IDH1 vaccine in newly diagnosed glioma. Across the whole study: Patients were given eight vaccinations, scheduled in weeks 1, 3, 5, 7, 11, 15, 19 and 23. Commencement of vaccination occurred 4-6 weeks following radiotherapy alone, or concurrently with temozolomide cycles. Patients arrived already treated with radiotherapy, temozolomide, or both, most having had both.

As for this clone: Its antigen is not known.

This table comes from immunoSEQ multiplex PCR, and its TCRdb copy is limited to in-frame clones, with some not included. The sample has roughly 51,000 clones; 80% to 85% are singletons. Germline V gene lookup returns CDR1 GTSNPN and CDR2 SVGIG (reference sequence). This CDR3 has 16 amino acids. Germline trimming cut 1 base from V and 4 bases from J; bases unmatched to any gene: 9. Time point meaning: week 23, last vaccination. Topical imiquimod was applied with each vaccine dose, which held 300 ug of mutant IDH1 20-mer peptide. New WHO grade 3 or 4 IDH1-mutant, ATRX-lost astrocytomas were present in all donors.

The sample consisted of PBMCs, taken from a glioma patient whose treatment included an IDH1 peptide vaccine. The clonotype originates from a woman aged 40 to 55 with glioma. Some clones in this sample may be carry-over from other donors' samples. The chain couples TRBV30 to TRBJ2-3, with 9 bases aligning to TRBD2. CDR3 coding DNA: TGTGCCTGGAGTGGACCTGCGGGGGGGAGATCAGATACGCAGTATTTT. Residues: CAWSGPAGGRSDTQYF.